One T cell receptor (beta chain) is described in this entry. It was CD45RO-negative cells, positively selected for CCR7, that made up naive CD8 cells, with terminally differentiated effector memory CD45RA+ cells excluded. These data come from a study of shared clonotypes between healthy human individuals. Assay: immunoSEQ multiplex PCR; the TCRdb copy retains only in-frame clones and omits some. The profile covers under 2,000,000 clones, with about 95% appearing a single time and around 1% taken by the ten largest. The CDR3 loop spans 14 amino acids. The V end was cut by 1 base, the J end by 0 bases, with 4 bases between. The germline CDR1 and CDR2 sequences are SEHNR and FQNEAQ (reference sequence).

The sequence derives from a young man in good health. The specimen sequenced was naive CD8+ T cells sorted from blood. J is TRBJ1-5 and V is TRBV7-9; D is unresolved. The CDR3 DNA reads TGTGCCAGCAGCTTAGAGCATAGCAATCAGCCCCAGCATTTT. It translates to CASSLEHSNQPQHF.